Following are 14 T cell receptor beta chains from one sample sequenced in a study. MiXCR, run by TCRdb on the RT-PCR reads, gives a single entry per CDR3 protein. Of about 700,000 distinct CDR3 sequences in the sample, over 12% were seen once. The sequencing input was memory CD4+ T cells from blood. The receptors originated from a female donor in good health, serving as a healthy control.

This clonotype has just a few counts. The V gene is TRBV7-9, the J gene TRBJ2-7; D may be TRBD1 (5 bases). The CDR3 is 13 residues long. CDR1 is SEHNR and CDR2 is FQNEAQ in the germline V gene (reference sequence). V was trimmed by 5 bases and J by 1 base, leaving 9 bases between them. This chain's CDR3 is CASSLRESYEQYF. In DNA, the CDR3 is TGTGCCAGCAGCCTCAGGGAATCCTACGAGCAGTACTTC.

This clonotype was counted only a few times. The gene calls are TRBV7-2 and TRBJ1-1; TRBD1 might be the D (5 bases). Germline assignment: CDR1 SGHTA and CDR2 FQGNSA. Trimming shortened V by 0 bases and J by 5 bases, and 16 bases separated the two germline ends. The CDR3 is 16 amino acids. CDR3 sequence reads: CASSLAGGGGRTEAFF. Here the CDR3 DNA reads TGTGCCAGCAGCTTAGCTGGGGGGGGAGGTAGGACTGAAGCTTTCTTT.

CDR3 DNA sequence: TGTGCCAGCAGTCGGACAGGGATGGGCACTGAAGCTTTCTTT. It codes for CASSRTGMGTEAFF. The rearrangement links TRBV6-6 to TRBJ1-1, with TRBD1 matching 8 bases. V lost 5 bases, J lost 4 bases, and 6 bases stayed unmatched. This CDR3 region has 14 residues. Germline V gene sequence: CDR1 MNHNY, CDR2 SVGAGI (reference sequence).

The CDR3 region is CASSDRLNNEQFF. The CDR3 DNA is TGTGCCAGCAGTGATAGGCTCAACAATGAGCAGTTCTTC. This chain connects TRBV6-4 to TRBJ2-1; D is uncertain. The germline V gene encodes CDR1 MRHNA and CDR2 SNTAGT. The CDR3 spans 13 residues. The V end was cut by 3 bases, the J end by 5 bases, with 8 bases between.

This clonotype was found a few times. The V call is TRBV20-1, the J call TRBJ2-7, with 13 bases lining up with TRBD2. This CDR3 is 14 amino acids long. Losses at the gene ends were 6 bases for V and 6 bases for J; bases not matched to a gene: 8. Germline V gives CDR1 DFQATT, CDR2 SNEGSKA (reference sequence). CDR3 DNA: TGCAGTGCACGGACTAGCGGGAGTGTGGGCGAGCAGTACTTC. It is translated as CSARTSGSVGEQYF.

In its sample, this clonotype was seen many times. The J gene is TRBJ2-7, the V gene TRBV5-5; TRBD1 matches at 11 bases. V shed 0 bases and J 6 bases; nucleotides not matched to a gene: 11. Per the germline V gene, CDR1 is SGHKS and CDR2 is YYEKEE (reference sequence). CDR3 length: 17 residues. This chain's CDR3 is CASSLAVIGQGAGEQYF. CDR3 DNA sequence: TGTGCCAGCAGCTTGGCGGTGATCGGACAGGGGGCGGGCGAGCAGTACTTC.

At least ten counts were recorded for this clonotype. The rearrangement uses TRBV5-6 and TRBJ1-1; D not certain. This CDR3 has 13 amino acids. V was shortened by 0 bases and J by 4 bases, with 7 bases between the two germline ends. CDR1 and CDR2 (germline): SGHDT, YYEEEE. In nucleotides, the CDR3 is TGTGCCAGCAGCTTGGAATGGGCCACTGAAGCTTTCTTT. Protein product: CASSLEWATEAFF.

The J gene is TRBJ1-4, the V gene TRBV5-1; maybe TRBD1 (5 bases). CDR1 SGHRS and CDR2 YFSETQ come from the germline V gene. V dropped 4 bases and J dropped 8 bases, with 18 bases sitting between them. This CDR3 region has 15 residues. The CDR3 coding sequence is TGCGCCAGCAGCCAAGGGGATCTAAGGACCGAAAAACTGTTTTTT. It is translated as CASSQGDLRTEKLFF. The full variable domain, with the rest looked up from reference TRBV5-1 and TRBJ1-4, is KAGVTQTPRYLIKTRGQQVTLSCSPISGHRSVSWYQQTPGQGLQFLFEYFSETQRNKGNFPGRFSGRQFSNSRSEMNVSTLELGDSALYLCASSQGDLRTEKLFFGSGTQLSVL.

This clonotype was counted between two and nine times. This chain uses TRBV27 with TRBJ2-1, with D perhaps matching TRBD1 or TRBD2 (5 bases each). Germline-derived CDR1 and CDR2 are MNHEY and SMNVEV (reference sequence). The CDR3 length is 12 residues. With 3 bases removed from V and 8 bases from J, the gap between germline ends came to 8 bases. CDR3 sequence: CASSFRGHEQFF. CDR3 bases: TGTGCCAGCAGTTTTAGGGGACATGAGCAGTTCTTC.

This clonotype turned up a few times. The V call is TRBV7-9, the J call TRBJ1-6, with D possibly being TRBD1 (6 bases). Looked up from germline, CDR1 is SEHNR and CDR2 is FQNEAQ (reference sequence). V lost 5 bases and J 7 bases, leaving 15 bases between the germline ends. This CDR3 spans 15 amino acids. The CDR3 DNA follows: TGTGCCAGCAGCCCCCTGGGACAACCGAATTCACCCCTCCACTTT. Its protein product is CASSPLGQPNSPLHF.

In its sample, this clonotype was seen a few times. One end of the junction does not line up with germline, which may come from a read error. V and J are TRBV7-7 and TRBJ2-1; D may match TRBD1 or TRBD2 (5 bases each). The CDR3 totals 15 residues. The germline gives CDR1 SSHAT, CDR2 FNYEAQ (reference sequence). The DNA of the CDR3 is TGTGCTAGCAGCTTAGCGCACACCCAGGGTAATGAGCAGTTCTTC. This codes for CASSLAHTQGNEQFF. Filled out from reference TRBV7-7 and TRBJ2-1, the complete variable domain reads GAGVSQSPRYKVTKRGQDVTLRCDPISSHATLYWYQQALGQGPEFLTYFNYEAQPDKSGLPSDRFSAERPEGSISTLTIQRTEQRDSAMYRCASSLAHTQGNEQFFGPGTRLTVL.

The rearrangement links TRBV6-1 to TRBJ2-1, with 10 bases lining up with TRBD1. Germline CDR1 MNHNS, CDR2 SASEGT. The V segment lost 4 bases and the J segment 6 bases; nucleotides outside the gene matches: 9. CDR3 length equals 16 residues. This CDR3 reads CASSVAGTGVSNEQFF. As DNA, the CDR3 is TGTGCCAGCAGTGTCGCCGGGACAGGGGTCTCCAATGAGCAGTTCTTC.

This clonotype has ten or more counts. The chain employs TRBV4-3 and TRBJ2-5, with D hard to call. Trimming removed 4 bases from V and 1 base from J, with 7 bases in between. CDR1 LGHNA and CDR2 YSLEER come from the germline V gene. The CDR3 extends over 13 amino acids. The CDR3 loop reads CASSLEIQETQYF. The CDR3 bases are TGCGCCAGCAGCCTTGAAATCCAAGAGACCCAGTACTTC.

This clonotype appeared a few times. The CDR3 region is CASSLLGSGRGNQPQHF. The CDR3 bases are TGTGCCAGCAGCCTCCTCGGGAGTGGAAGGGGCAATCAGCCCCAGCATTTT. This chain connects TRBV12-3 or TRBV12-4 to TRBJ1-5; D not resolved. V shed 6 bases and J shed 2 bases, with 20 bases lying between them. The CDR3 extends over 17 amino acids.